This TCR beta chain was sequenced during a study of blood T cells in healthy people across ages. Germline V lookup: CDR1 LGHDT, CDR2 YNNKEL (reference sequence). Trimming pared 0 bases from V and 3 bases from J, leaving 17 bases between. The CDR3 loop spans 17 amino acids. PCR was performed a second time for about 7 to 11 cycles using a sample-barcoded 5' primer and a J-beta primer mix. Each CDR3 protein is one row after TCRdb ran MiXCR on the 5' RACE reads. The data hold hundreds of thousands of distinct CDR3 sequences, with approximately 49% observed a single time. This clonotype was observed a single time.

The sequencing sample was made of blood. The source is a man aged 25 to 40 in good health. The rearrangement links TRBV3-1 to TRBJ1-2; D not resolved. CDR3 in amino acids: CASSQDRYGRIDYGYTF. In DNA form, the CDR3 reads TGTGCCAGCAGCCAAGATAGGTATGGGCGGATTGACTATGGCTACACCTTC.